These 25 T cell receptor beta chains originate from one sample sequenced in a study of T-cell reconstitution after alpha-beta-depleted transplantation in children. Unique molecular identifiers were incorporated when the TCRbeta library was constructed. TCRdb reprocessed the PCR reads with MiXCR, giving one entry per CDR3 protein. The data show about 540,000 distinct CDR3 sequences, with about 16% seen just once and 3.3% held by the top ten. This specimen consisted of PBMCs from the stem cell graft donor, obtained from the stem cell graft. The receptor source for this set is a human donor who donated a stem cell graft to a child with acute lymphoblastic leukemia.

This clonotype has ten or more counts. The gene calls are TRBV10-3 and TRBJ2-7; no definite D call. Germline CDR1 is ENHRY and CDR2 is SYGVKD. The CDR3 runs 11 residues. The V and J ends lost 0 bases and 7 bases respectively, with 4 bases between them. CDR3 DNA sequence: TGTGCCATCAGTGAGTCATTGGAGCAGTACTTC. This encodes CAISESLEQYF.

In its sample, this clonotype was seen a few times. The V call is TRBV24-1, the J call TRBJ2-7; the match to TRBD1 covers 8 bases. Trimming removed 4 bases from V and 6 bases from J; junction bases left unmatched: 4. Germline CDR1 is KGHDR and CDR2 is SFDVKD. The CDR3 sequence is 13 residues long. The CDR3 sequence is CATSDWTGIEQYF. The CDR3 DNA is TGTGCCACCAGTGACTGGACAGGGATCGAGCAGTACTTC.

This clonotype was seen only a few times. This chain links TRBV3-1 with TRBJ1-2; D remains ambiguous. V was shortened by 3 bases and J by 4 bases, with 15 bases between the two germline ends. In germline, CDR1 is LGHDT, CDR2 YNNKEL (reference sequence). The length of the CDR3 is 15 residues. CDR3 residues: CASSQTFAQSYGYTF. DNA of the CDR3: TGTGCCAGCAGCCAGACCTTTGCCCAGAGCTATGGCTACACCTTC.

This clonotype appeared a few times. This chain uses TRBV12-3 or TRBV12-4 with TRBJ1-4; a possible D gene is TRBD1 (6 bases). This CDR3 region has 14 residues. Trimming shortened V by 3 bases and J by 7 bases, and 12 bases separated the two germline ends. The CDR3 DNA sequence: TGTGCCAGCAGTTTCGGACAGTGGTTTGAAAAACTGTTTTTT. Translating it yields CASSFGQWFEKLFF.

This clonotype was observed a few times. The chain uses TRBV5-1 and TRBJ2-3; possible D gene TRBD2, 5 bases. Looked up from germline, CDR1 is SGHRS and CDR2 is YFSETQ. The V end lost 4 bases, the J end lost 2 bases, and 8 bases lay between the germline ends. This CDR3 is built from 13 residues. The CDR3: CASSIDYTDTQYF. The DNA of the CDR3 is TGCGCCAGCAGCATCGACTACACAGATACGCAGTATTTT.

In its sample, this clonotype was seen a few times. This chain connects TRBV7-8 to TRBJ1-5, with D maybe TRBD1 (5 bases). Looked up from germline, CDR1 is SGHVS and CDR2 is FQNEAQ. The CDR3 runs 16 residues. Trimming took off 2 bases at V and 3 bases at J, with 14 bases between the two ends. The CDR3 DNA sequence: TGTGCCAGCAGCTTACGTGAGGGCAGGGTCAATCAGCCCCAGCATTTT. This sequence encodes CASSLREGRVNQPQHF.

The J gene is TRBJ2-7, the V gene TRBV27; either TRBD1 or TRBD2 may fit D (5 bases each). Germline values: CDR1 MNHEY, CDR2 SMNVEV (reference sequence). The V and J ends lost 2 bases and 0 bases respectively, with 8 bases between them. This CDR3 contains 14 residues. CDR3: CASSLIGGSYEQYF. CDR3 bases: TGTGCCAGCAGTTTAATTGGGGGCTCCTACGAGCAGTACTTC.

V usage is TRBV3-1 and J usage is TRBJ1-4; unclear D gene. The germline gives CDR1 LGHDT, CDR2 YNNKEL (reference sequence). Trimming left V 3 bases short and J 4 bases short, with 12 bases between. This CDR3 is 15 amino acids long. Here the CDR3 reads CASSHHEISNEKLFF. CDR3 DNA: TGTGCCAGCAGCCATCACGAGATAAGTAATGAAAAACTGTTTTTT. Variable domain in full (rest from reference TRBV3-1 and TRBJ1-4): DTAVSQTPKYLVTQMGNDKSIKCEQNLGHDTMYWYKQDSKKFLKIMFSYNNKELIINETVPNRFSPKSPDKAHLNLHINSLELGDSAVYFCASSHHEISNEKLFFGSGTQLSVL.

The rearrangement uses TRBV7-6 and TRBJ2-1; 13 bases line up with TRBD2. V was pared by 0 bases and J by 7 bases, with 9 bases of the junction left unmatched. The CDR3 sequence is 18 residues long. CDR1 is SGHVS and CDR2 is FNYEAQ in the germline V gene. The DNA of the CDR3 is TGTGCCAGCAGCTTAGCGATCGGACTAGCGGGAGTTAGTAATGAGCAGTTCTTC. This gives the protein CASSLAIGLAGVSNEQFF. The variable domain in full, completed from reference TRBV7-6 and TRBJ2-1, reads GAGVSQSPRYKVTKRGQDVALRCDPISGHVSLYWYRQALGQGPEFLTYFNYEAQQDKSGLPNDRFSAERPEGSISTLTIQRTEQRDSAMYRCASSLAIGLAGVSNEQFFGPGTRLTVL.

The sample holds a few counts of this clonotype. This CDR3 is CASTGRNGELFF. The CDR3 nucleotides read TGCGCCAGCACAGGCCGGAACGGGGAGCTGTTTTTT. The chain carries TRBV5-1 and TRBJ2-2; unclear D gene. The ends were cut back, 6 bases at V and 7 bases at J, with 10 bases in the middle. The CDR3 has 12 residues. CDR1 is SGHRS and CDR2 is YFSETQ in the germline V gene. The variable domain in full, completed from reference TRBV5-1 and TRBJ2-2, reads KAGVTQTPRYLIKTRGQQVTLSCSPISGHRSVSWYQQTPGQGLQFLFEYFSETQRNKGNFPGRFSGRQFSNSRSEMNVSTLELGDSALYLCASTGRNGELFFGEGSRLTVL.

This clonotype was counted once. V usage is TRBV30 and J usage is TRBJ2-7, with D tentatively TRBD1 (6 bases). The CDR3 covers 13 residues. V lost 5 bases to trimming and J lost 3 bases, with 14 bases between them. Germline assignment: CDR1 GTSNPN and CDR2 SVGIG (reference sequence). The CDR3 here is CAWDTGPGYEQYF. CDR3 bases: TGTGCCTGGGATACAGGGCCTGGCTACGAGCAGTACTTC.

This clonotype was observed a few times. The chain has TRBV4-2 and TRBJ2-7, with a possible D match to TRBD1 (5 bases). V was clipped by 1 base and J by 2 bases, with 15 bases between them. The CDR3 runs 16 residues. Germline assignment: CDR1 LGHNA and CDR2 YNFKEQ. Written as DNA, the CDR3 is TGTGCCAGCAGCCAAGCATTCGCACAGGCGACCTACGAGCAGTACTTC. This translates into CASSQAFAQATYEQYF.

The V call is TRBV7-9, the J call TRBJ2-2; D call uncertain. Germline-derived CDR1 and CDR2 are SEHNR and FQNEAQ (reference sequence). The CDR3 has 16 residues. V was clipped by 1 base and J by 7 bases, with 16 bases between them. The CDR3 sequence: CASSLDPVSLGGELFF. The CDR3 DNA is TGTGCCAGCAGCTTAGACCCCGTATCGCTCGGCGGGGAGCTGTTTTTT. Drawing the rest from reference TRBV7-9 and TRBJ2-2, the complete variable domain is DTGVSQNPRHKITKRGQNVTFRCDPISEHNRLYWYRQTLGQGPEFLTYFQNEAQLEKSRLLSDRFSAERPKGSFSTLEIQRTEQGDSAMYLCASSLDPVSLGGELFFGEGSRLTVL.

This clonotype appeared a few times. This sequence joins TRBV10-3 and TRBJ2-7; D is uncertain. V lost 4 bases and J 6 bases, leaving 7 bases between the germline ends. The CDR3 is made up of 11 amino acids. Germline values: CDR1 ENHRY, CDR2 SYGVKD. CDR3 amino acids: CAISADAEQYF. DNA for the CDR3: TGTGCCATCAGTGCAGATGCCGAGCAGTACTTC.

The chain combines TRBV20-1 with TRBJ2-5, with 10 bases aligning to TRBD2. Trimming took 6 bases from V and 5 from J; bases not matched to a gene: 12. The CDR3 runs to 15 residues. CDR1 and CDR2 from the germline V gene are DFQATT and SNEGSKA (reference sequence). The CDR3 bases are TGCAGTGCGCCTAGTAGCGGGAGGTCCGGGGAGACCCAGTACTTC. This translates into CSAPSSGRSGETQYF.

This sequence joins TRBV29-1 and TRBJ2-1; 9 bases align to TRBD1. The CDR3 spans 15 residues. CDR1 is SQVTM, CDR2 ANQGSEA, per germline. With V trimmed by 5 bases and J by 1 base, 6 bases remained unmatched. DNA for the CDR3: TGCAGCGTTACAGGGGGCCGTTGGTCCTACAATGAGCAGTTCTTC. It is translated as CSVTGGRWSYNEQFF.

This clonotype was seen at least ten times. The chain links TRBV12-3 or TRBV12-4 to TRBJ1-5; D is unresolved. The V and J ends lost 5 bases and 0 bases respectively, with 5 bases between them. The CDR3 contains 13 residues. CDR3 loop: CASSPGSNQPQHF. CDR3 coding DNA: TGTGCCAGCAGTCCAGGTAGCAATCAGCCCCAGCATTTT.

The V and J genes are TRBV5-1 and TRBJ1-1; possible D gene TRBD1, 5 bases. The V gene's germline CDR1 is SGHRS and CDR2 YFSETQ. Trimming cost V 4 bases and J 0 bases, with 16 bases left between them. The CDR3 totals 16 residues. The CDR3 is CASSTGRLHMNTEAFF. The CDR3 DNA reads TGCGCCAGCAGCACGGGACGGTTACACATGAACACTGAAGCTTTCTTT.

This clonotype was observed a few times. This CDR3 reads CASSVESARSNEQFF. DNA for the CDR3: TGTGCCAGCAGCGTTGAGAGCGCCCGGTCCAATGAGCAGTTCTTC. The rearrangement links TRBV9 to TRBJ2-1; D ambiguous. The ends were cut back, 2 bases at V and 6 bases at J, with 15 bases in the middle. The CDR3 is 15 residues long. CDR1 is SGDLS, CDR2 YYNGEE, per germline. The full variable domain, in which reference TRBV9 and TRBJ2-1 provide the parts outside the CDR3, is DSGVTQTPKHLITATGQRVTLRCSPRSGDLSVYWYQQSLDQGLQFLIQYYNGEERAKGNILERFSAQQFPDLHSELNLSSLELGDSALYFCASSVESARSNEQFFGPGTRLTVL.

A few counts support this clonotype. The J gene is TRBJ1-4, the V gene TRBV5-1; TRBD1 is a possible D gene (5 bases). The CDR3 has 15 amino acids. Trimming removed 2 bases at V and 8 bases at J, with 16 bases between. Germline V gene lookup returns CDR1 SGHRS and CDR2 YFSETQ. DNA of the CDR3: TGCGCCAGCAGCTTTGAGGGGAGCCCGAAGGAAAAACTGTTTTTT. Translating it yields CASSFEGSPKEKLFF.

The J gene is TRBJ2-5, the V gene TRBV7-9, with 9 bases lining up with TRBD2. The J segment lost 3 bases and the V segment lost 5 bases, leaving 10 bases of the junction unmatched. Per the germline V gene, CDR1 is SEHNR and CDR2 is FQNEAQ (reference sequence). The CDR3 totals 16 residues. DNA for the CDR3: TGTGCCAGCAGCATCTCGTTATTAGCGGGAGAAGAGACCCAGTACTTC. Translation: CASSISLLAGEETQYF.

V usage is TRBV12-3 or TRBV12-4 and J usage is TRBJ2-4; 10 bases map to TRBD2. This CDR3 is 17 amino acids long. J gave up 1 base and V 6 bases, and 9 bases lay outside the gene matches. The DNA for the CDR3 is TGTGCCAGCAGCATCGAGGGACTAGCGACGGCCAAAAACATTCAGTACTTC. As protein: CASSIEGLATAKNIQYF.

This chain joins TRBV29-1 and TRBJ1-1; no clear D gene. The germline V gene encodes CDR1 SQVTM and CDR2 ANQGSEA. The length of the CDR3 is 11 residues. V gave up 7 bases and J gave up 7 bases, with 13 bases separating them. CDR3 sequence (DNA): TGCAGCGCCGCAGGTAACGGTGAAGCTTTCTTT. It codes for CSAAGNGEAFF.

This clonotype was counted only a few times. The chain employs TRBV12-3 or TRBV12-4 and TRBJ2-3; TRBD2 matches at 10 bases. V dropped 5 bases and J dropped 5; count of bases not matched to a gene: 7. The CDR3 contains 15 residues. The CDR3 DNA is TGTGCCAGCAGTCCAGCGGGAGGGCCGGGAGATACGCAGTATTTT. Residues: CASSPAGGPGDTQYF.

This clonotype was detected only a few times. The V and J genes are TRBV6-5 and TRBJ1-2, with D tentatively TRBD1 (5 bases). CDR3 size: 15 residues. V was pared by 2 bases and J by 6 bases, with 16 bases between. Germline CDR1 reads MNHEY; CDR2 reads SVGAGI. This chain's CDR3 is CASSYKGTPWNGYTF. The DNA for the CDR3 is TGTGCCAGCAGTTACAAAGGGACGCCTTGGAATGGCTACACCTTC.